The clone carrying this T cell receptor (beta chain) has only a few counts. What it binds is unknown. The sample originates from a study of cytomegalovirus exposure and HLA in healthy donors. There are 15 residues in the CDR3. CDR1 is MGHRA and CDR2 is YSYEKL in the germline V gene. Trimming removed 1 base at V and 4 bases at J, with 11 bases between. PCR was performed using 60 Vbeta and 13 Jbeta primers. The assay was immunoSEQ multiplex PCR, and TCRdb's table has in-frame clones only and misses some. The sample shows about 150,000 clones, over 60% of them seen only once. Study-wide points: For cytomegalovirus status, the classifier reportedly gave diagnoses with high specificity and sensitivity. Later, TCR association rates were found to vary by HLA locus, highest for DRB1 and lowest for HLA-C. Because they were indistinguishable, some V segments, including TRBV6-2 and TRBV6-3, were excluded.

This receptor was obtained from a male donor in good health and CMV-seronegative. The sequencing sample was made of PBMCs. The chain recombines TRBV4-1 with TRBJ1-3; tentative D call: TRBD1 (5 bases). CDR3 amino acids: CASSQVRGTGNTIYF. CDR3 DNA: TGCGCCAGCAGCCAAGTAAGGGGTACGGGAAACACCATATATTTT.